The next 20 T cell receptor beta chains were all read from a single sample in a study of T cells in women clearing cervical HPV infection. The assay was immunoSEQ multiplex PCR, and TCRdb's table has in-frame clones only and misses some. The sample totals about 36,000 clones. The specimen sequenced was blood buffy coat. These TCRs come from a woman aged 18 to 75 with a cervical HPV16 infection that either progressed to CIN3+ or cleared (not recorded which).

This CDR3 reads CSARDGPGYGYTF. The covered CDR3 bases are TGCAGTGCTAGAGATGGGCCAGGGTACGGC. This chain connects TRBV20-1 to TRBJ1-2, with a tentative D call TRBD1 (5 bases). The read ends 3 residues before the CDR3 terminus; that terminus is restored from the germline J gene. The CDR3 is 13 amino acids. CDR1 DFQATT and CDR2 SNEGSKA come from the germline V gene (reference sequence).

On this clone itself: The CDR3 goes on 3 residues after the read ends, and that part is filled in from the germline J gene. This rearrangement joins TRBV20-1 to TRBJ2-4, with 16 bases identical to TRBD2. J lost 1 base, V lost 3 bases, and 9 bases had no gene match. Germline lookup yields CDR1 DFQATT and CDR2 SNEGSKA (reference sequence). The CDR3 is 19 residues long. This chain's CDR3 is CSARPPGLAGGRAKNIQYF. CDR3 bases read: TGCAGTGCTAGGCCCCCGGGACTAGCGGGAGGGAGGGCCAAAAACATT.

With regard to this clone: The CDR3 end is not reached by the read, which stops 3 residues before it; the germline J gene fills it in. The chain links TRBV7-2 to TRBJ2-1; possibly TRBD1 for D (5 bases). This CDR3 region has 13 residues. Trimming stripped 10 bases from V and 8 bases from J, with 18 bases between. In germline, CDR1 is SGHTA, CDR2 FQGNSA. CDR3: CATKGLVEDEQFF. CDR3 bases read: TGTGCCACCAAGGGGCTAGTTGAGGATGAG.

Comment on this clone: The read ends 3 residues early relative to the CDR3; the germline J gene fills the gap. The chain couples TRBV12-3 or TRBV12-4 to TRBJ2-3; tentative D call: TRBD1 (5 bases). V was clipped by 3 bases and J by 3 bases, with 10 bases between them. CDR3 length equals 14 residues. CDR3 sequence: CASSFWGRTDTQYF. The sequenced CDR3 bases are TGTGCCAGCAGTTTTTGGGGCCGGACAGATACG.

CDR3 protein: CASSLLEGSYNEQFF. CDR3 DNA, as far as it was read: TGTGCCAGCAGCTTATTAGAGGGTTCCTACAATGAG. The V call is TRBV7-3, the J call TRBJ2-1, with D perhaps matching TRBD2 (5 bases). Read sequence stops 3 residues before the CDR3 end, and the germline J gene provides the missing end. Germline V gives CDR1 SGHTA, CDR2 FQGTGA. The CDR3 is 15 residues long. The germline V and J ends were trimmed by 2 bases and 1 base, with 9 bases remaining between them.

Details on this clone: Read data end 3 residues before the CDR3 end; the end is taken from the germline J gene. V usage is TRBV7-6 and J usage is TRBJ1-1, with 7 bases identical to TRBD1. This CDR3 is 14 amino acids long. V trimming: 3 bases; J trimming: 4 bases; junction bases outside the gene matches: 5. Germline CDR1 and CDR2: SGHVS and FNYEAQ. CDR3 bases read: TGTGCCAGCAGCTTTGGGACAGTGGGCACTGAA. This gives the protein CASSFGTVGTE. The complete CDR3 protein is CASSFGTVGTEAFF.

With respect to this clone: The read terminates 3 residues before the CDR3 end, so the remaining end is supplied by the germline J gene. J is TRBJ1-1 and V is TRBV10-3; D not resolved. V was cut by 7 bases and J by 3 bases, with 12 bases left in between. The CDR3 is made up of 13 amino acids. The germline CDR1 and CDR2 sequences are ENHRY and SYGVKD. The DNA read from the CDR3 is TGTGCCATCACCCCAGACCGGGACACTGAA. Protein product: CAITPDRDTE. The CDR3 reads in full as CAITPDRDTEAFF.

Comments on this clone: With the read ending 3 residues before the CDR3 end, the germline J gene is used to fill in that end. The chain recombines TRBV6-2 or TRBV6-3 with TRBJ2-7, with a tentative D call TRBD2 (6 bases). CDR3 length: 13 residues. CDR1 MNHEY and CDR2 SVGEGT come from the germline V gene. V lost 2 bases and J 6 bases, leaving 11 bases between the germline ends. This chain's CDR3 is CASSYGGYREQYF. The part of the CDR3 DNA that was read is TGTGCCAGCAGTTACGGAGGGTATCGCGAG.

Turning to this clone: A read error may produce the germline difference seen at one junction end. The observed sequence ends 3 residues before the CDR3 terminus, with the missing tail filled in from the germline J gene. The rearrangement joins TRBV4-2 to TRBJ1-6; 9 bases are shared with TRBD1. The length of the CDR3 is 16 residues. Germline V lookup: CDR1 LGHNA, CDR2 YNFKEQ. The CDR3 reads CASSRQGQGRNSPLHF. The CDR3 DNA, read in part, is TGCGCCAGCAGCCGTCAGGGACAGGGAAGAAATTCACCC.

To note about this clone: The observed sequence ends 3 residues before the CDR3 terminus, with the missing tail filled in from the germline J gene. The V and J genes are TRBV20-1 and TRBJ2-5; 8 nucleotides match TRBD2. Trimming at V came to 8 bases and at J to 2 bases, leaving 10 bases not matched to a gene. Germline V gives CDR1 DFQATT, CDR2 SNEGSKA (reference sequence). The length of the CDR3 is 14 residues. CDR3 DNA, as far as it was read: TGCAGTACCGTGCTAGCGGGCCTACAAGAGACC. It codes for CSTVLAGLQET. The complete CDR3 sequence is CSTVLAGLQETQYF.

The CDR3 is CAISGTNSGRGYEQYF. The sequenced part of the CDR3 DNA is TGTGCCATCAGTGGGACGAATAGCGGGAGGGGCTACGAG. The J gene is TRBJ2-7, the V gene TRBV10-3; 11 nucleotides match TRBD2. The CDR3 end falls 3 residues outside the read, so it is completed with the germline J gene. Germline assignment: CDR1 ENHRY and CDR2 SYGVKD. V trimming: 4 bases; J trimming: 3 bases; junction bases outside the gene matches: 8. The CDR3 sequence is 16 residues long.

With respect to this clone: The read falls 3 residues short of the CDR3 end, and the missing part is taken from the germline J gene. This rearrangement joins TRBV20-1 to TRBJ2-2, with 10 bases that match TRBD2. V shed 3 bases and J 7 bases; nucleotides not matched to a gene: 11. The CDR3 totals 16 residues. Germline V gene data show CDR1 as DFQATT and CDR2 as SNEGSKA (reference sequence). This CDR3 is CSASPRAGGPHGELFF. The sequenced CDR3 bases are TGCAGTGCTAGCCCTAGAGCGGGAGGGCCGCACGGGGAG.

For this clone: From the germline J gene comes the end of the CDR3, since the read stops 3 residues before it. This rearrangement joins TRBV12-3 or TRBV12-4 to TRBJ2-7, with 7 bases lining up with TRBD2. This CDR3 contains 14 residues. The V segment lost 6 bases and the J segment 4 bases; nucleotides outside the gene matches: 9. CDR3 protein: CASSPEAGVYEQYF. The DNA read from the CDR3 is TGTGCCAGCAGCCCTGAGGCGGGGGTGTACGAG.

In regard to this clone: One end of the junction does not line up with germline, which may come from a read error. The sequenced fragment ends 3 residues before the CDR3 boundary, so the rest is inferred from the germline J gene. The chain combines TRBV29-1 with TRBJ1-1; D might be TRBD1 (6 bases). Per the germline V gene, CDR1 is SQVTM and CDR2 is ANQGSEA. CDR3 size: 13 residues. The CDR3 sequence is CSVEGQMNTEAFF. The CDR3 DNA, read in part, is TGCAGCGTGGAAGGACAGATGAACACTGAA.

As concerns this clone: The CDR3 is cut off 3 residues early in the read; its end comes from the germline J gene. This chain links TRBV10-3 with TRBJ2-5, with TRBD2 matching over 11 bases. Germline CDR1 is ENHRY and CDR2 is SYGVKD. The CDR3 contains 14 residues. V was pared by 10 bases and J by 2 bases, with 6 bases of the junction left unmatched. The chain's CDR3 is CATGLAGAQETQYF. CDR3 DNA, as far as it was read: TGTGCCACTGGACTAGCGGGTGCGCAAGAGACC.

Comment on this clone: The read halts 3 residues ahead of the CDR3 end, with the missing end drawn from the germline J gene. The genes are TRBV10-3 and TRBJ1-1; D is possibly TRBD1 (6 bases). This CDR3 is built from 12 residues. Trimming pared 10 bases from V and 4 bases from J, leaving 13 bases between. The V gene's germline CDR1 is ENHRY and CDR2 SYGVKD. The CDR3 spells CATRRGGTEAFF. Partial CDR3 DNA: TGTGCCACGCGGAGGGGGGGCACTGAA.

In the case of this clone: The read gets to within 3 residues of the CDR3 end, and the germline J gene fills in the rest. The genes are TRBV4-2 and TRBJ1-6; tentative D call: TRBD1 (5 bases). This CDR3 spans 16 amino acids. Germline V gene lookup returns CDR1 LGHNA and CDR2 YNFKEQ. Trimming took 0 bases from V and 6 from J, leaving 12 bases between them. The chain's CDR3 is CASSQDEGKGNSPLHF. The DNA read from the CDR3 is TGTGCCAGCAGCCAAGATGAGGGGAAGGGTAATTCACCC.

On this clone: Read sequence stops 3 residues before the CDR3 end, and the germline J gene provides the missing end. The chain uses TRBV6-4 and TRBJ2-3, with TRBD2 as a possible D gene (5 bases). V lost 4 bases to trimming and J lost 1 base, with 12 bases between them. Germline assignment: CDR1 MRHNA and CDR2 SNTAGT. This CDR3 contains 15 residues. CDR3 in amino acids: CASSVTDGGTDTQYF. Partial CDR3 DNA: TGTGCCAGCAGTGTGACGGACGGGGGCACAGATACG.

Regarding this clone: The read terminates 3 residues before the CDR3 end, so the remaining end is supplied by the germline J gene. The chain joins TRBV6-1 to TRBJ1-3; the D gene is possibly TRBD1 (5 bases). V lost 0 bases, J lost 2 bases, and 8 bases lay in between. This CDR3 region has 15 residues. CDR1 is MNHNS, CDR2 SASEGT, per germline. CDR3 DNA (partial): TGTGCCAGCAGTGAAGCAGAAGGGGCTGGAAACACC. It codes for CASSEAEGAGNT. The entire CDR3 is CASSEAEGAGNTIYF.

About this clone itself: The read finishes 3 residues shy of the CDR3 end, and the germline J gene is used to complete it. The genes are TRBV2 and TRBJ1-5; TRBD1 might be the D (5 bases). Germline lookup yields CDR1 SNHLY and CDR2 FYNNEI. This CDR3 is 15 amino acids long. V lost 6 bases to trimming and J lost 5 bases, with 17 bases between them. The sequenced CDR3 bases are TGTGCCAGCAGGCAGGGTCTCTTCGGTTATCAGCCC. Amino acids: CASRQGLFGYQP. The whole CDR3 is CASRQGLFGYQPQHF.